The clone carrying this T cell receptor (beta chain) was seen only a few times. Its antigen is unknown. The data were taken from a study of blood T cells in healthy people across ages. Whole-study findings and limits: Naive T cell percentage strongly correlated with TCR beta diversity. The study could not conclusively compare naive and antigen-experienced cells, given its unsorted PBMCs. Investigators treated diversity estimates from one million T cells as underestimates.

Primed by a sample-barcoded 5' primer and a J-beta primer mix, a second PCR proceeded for about 6 to 11 cycles. TCRdb used MiXCR to reprocess the 5' RACE reads, holding one entry per CDR3 protein. The table shows under 800,000 distinct CDR3 sequences, with about 42% occurring only once. The authors isolated at least 7 million PBMCs per sample. The TCR sequence derives from a woman aged 60-75 years in good health. The sample consisted of blood.

The CDR3 spells CSAGVSSYEQYF. In nucleotides, the CDR3 is TGCAGCGCAGGGGTTAGCTCCTACGAGCAGTACTTC. V is TRBV29-1 and J is TRBJ2-7; weak D call: TRBD1 (6 bases). This CDR3 has 12 residues. CDR1 is SQVTM and CDR2 is ANQGSEA in the germline V gene. Between the trimmed V and J ends, which lost 7 bases and 0 bases, there was a span of 10 bases.